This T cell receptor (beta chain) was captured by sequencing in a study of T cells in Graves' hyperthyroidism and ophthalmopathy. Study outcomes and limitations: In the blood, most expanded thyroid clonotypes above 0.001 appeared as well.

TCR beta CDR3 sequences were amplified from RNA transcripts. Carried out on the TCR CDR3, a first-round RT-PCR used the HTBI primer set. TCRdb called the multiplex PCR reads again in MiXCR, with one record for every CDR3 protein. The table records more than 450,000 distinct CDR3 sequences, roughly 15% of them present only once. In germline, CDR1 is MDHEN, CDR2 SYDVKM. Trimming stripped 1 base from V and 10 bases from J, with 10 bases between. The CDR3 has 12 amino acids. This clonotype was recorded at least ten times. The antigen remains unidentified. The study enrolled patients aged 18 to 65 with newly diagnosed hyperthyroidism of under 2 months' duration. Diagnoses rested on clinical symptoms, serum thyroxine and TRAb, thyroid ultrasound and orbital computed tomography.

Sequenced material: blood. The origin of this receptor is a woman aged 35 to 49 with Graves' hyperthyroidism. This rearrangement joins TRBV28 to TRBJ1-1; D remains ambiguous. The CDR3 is CASSLLRNGAFF. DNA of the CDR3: TGTGCCAGCAGTTTATTGAGGAACGGAGCTTTCTTT.